Listed below are T cell receptor beta chains from one sample, sequenced in a study of control samples from healthy donors and cancer patients. This table comes from immunoSEQ multiplex PCR, and its TCRdb copy is limited to in-frame clones, with some not included. The sample lists 120,000 or so clones, roughly 86% occurring once. The sequenced sample consisted of blood. The receptors come from a man in his sixties in good health. CDR3s include the opening cysteine and the closing phenylalanine or tryptophan. D genes are given only for firm matches. A clone size is listed for some rows: how often the clone was seen (once, few, many), or a class if it is expanded.

d_gene: TRBD1
v_gene: TRBV4-3
abundance: once
j_gene: TRBJ1-4
CDR3nt: TGCGCCAGCAGCCAAGAGATGGGGACAGCGGACGCAACTAATGAAAAACTGTTTTTT
CDR3aa: CASSQEMGTADATNEKLFF

d_gene: TRBD2
v_gene: TRBV6-5
abundance: .
j_gene: TRBJ2-1
CDR3nt: TGTGCCAGCAGTTTTACTAGCGGGGCAGTAATCTATGAGCAGTTCTTC
CDR3aa: CASSFTSGAVIYEQFF

d_gene: .
v_gene: TRBV9
abundance: .
j_gene: TRBJ2-7
CDR3nt: TGTGCCAGCAGCGTAGTTGTCCGGTGGGGCTACGAGCAGTACTTC
CDR3aa: CASSVVVRWGYEQYF

d_gene: TRBD2
v_gene: TRBV6-5
abundance: .
j_gene: TRBJ2-5
CDR3nt: TGTGCCAGCAGTCGGGGGGTAGTTGAGACCCAGTACTTC
CDR3aa: CASSRGVVETQYF

d_gene: .
v_gene: TRBV6-6
abundance: .
j_gene: TRBJ1-1
CDR3nt: TGTGCCAGCATCCTCACCGGACTGGAGGGCGGCACTGAAGCTTTCTTT
CDR3aa: CASILTGLEGGTEAFF

d_gene: .
v_gene: TRBV28
abundance: .
j_gene: TRBJ1-2
CDR3nt: TGTGCCAGCAGTGTTGACAGGCGATCCTATGGCTACACCTTC
CDR3aa: CASSVDRRSYGYTF

d_gene: TRBD2
v_gene: TRBV4-1
abundance: .
j_gene: TRBJ2-3
CDR3nt: TGCGCCAGCAGCCATTCGACTAGCGGGGGCTTCACAGATACGCAGTATTTT
CDR3aa: CASSHSTSGGFTDTQYF

d_gene: .
v_gene: TRBV28
abundance: .
j_gene: TRBJ2-3
CDR3nt: TGTGCCAGCAGTTTAACAGGACCTGGCTTGGTAATAGATACGCAGTATTTT
CDR3aa: CASSLTGPGLVIDTQYF

d_gene: .
v_gene: TRBV12-3/TRBV12-4
abundance: .
j_gene: TRBJ1-2
CDR3nt: TGTGCCAGCGGGGTAGGCCCAGGTAGGGGCTACACCTTC
CDR3aa: CASGVGPGRGYTF

d_gene: TRBD1
v_gene: TRBV18
abundance: .
j_gene: TRBJ2-1
CDR3nt: TGTGCCAGCTCACCTCTGTCCGGACAGGGAGCCTACAATGAGCAGTTCTTC
CDR3aa: CASSPLSGQGAYNEQFF

d_gene: .
v_gene: TRBV18
abundance: .
j_gene: TRBJ1-2
CDR3nt: TGTGCCAGCTCGAACGTACAGCGGAGAGACTATGGCTACACCTTC
CDR3aa: CASSNVQRRDYGYTF

d_gene: .
v_gene: TRBV6-1
abundance: .
j_gene: TRBJ1-1
CDR3nt: TGTGCCAGCAGTGAAGACGGTGGGGGTTACACTGAAGCTTTCTTT
CDR3aa: CASSEDGGGYTEAFF

d_gene: TRBD1
v_gene: TRBV30
abundance: .
j_gene: TRBJ1-5
CDR3nt: TGTGCCTGGAGTGTGGGACAGTATCAGCCCCAGCATTTT
CDR3aa: CAWSVGQYQPQHF

d_gene: TRBD1
v_gene: TRBV6-4
abundance: .
j_gene: TRBJ2-2
CDR3nt: TGTGCCAGCAGTAGGGACAGCGTTTTAAACACCGGGGAGCTGTTTTTT
CDR3aa: CASSRDSVLNTGELFF

d_gene: .
v_gene: TRBV2
abundance: .
j_gene: TRBJ1-5
CDR3nt: TGTGCCAGCAGCAATGGGGGGGTATCGAGCAATCAGCCCCAGCATTTT
CDR3aa: CASSNGGVSSNQPQHF

d_gene: .
v_gene: TRBV12-3/TRBV12-4
abundance: .
j_gene: TRBJ1-2
CDR3nt: TGTGCCAGCGGGGGGGGCAGCTACTATGGCTACACCTTC
CDR3aa: CASGGGSYYGYTF

d_gene: TRBD1
v_gene: TRBV7-2
abundance: .
j_gene: TRBJ1-2
CDR3nt: TGTGCCAGCAGCCACCCGGGGCAGGGGGACTATGGCTACACCTTC
CDR3aa: CASSHPGQGDYGYTF

d_gene: .
v_gene: TRBV7-9
abundance: .
j_gene: TRBJ2-7
CDR3nt: TGTGCCAGCAGCCCGGGGGCGGCTACCTTCGGCGAGCAGTACTTC
CDR3aa: CASSPGAATFGEQYF

d_gene: .
v_gene: TRBV19
abundance: few
j_gene: TRBJ1-2
CDR3nt: TGTGCCAGTAGTCACGCCGGGGAAATAGCTAACTATGGCTACACCTTC
CDR3aa: CASSHAGEIANYGYTF

d_gene: .
v_gene: TRBV28
abundance: .
j_gene: TRBJ1-5
CDR3nt: TGTGCCAGCAGTTTAAGCAGGCCAAATCAGCCCCAGCATTTT
CDR3aa: CASSLSRPNQPQHF

d_gene: .
v_gene: TRBV5-6
abundance: .
j_gene: TRBJ1-3
CDR3nt: TGTGCCAGCAGCTTTACAGGGAGCTCTGGAAACACCATATATTTT
CDR3aa: CASSFTGSSGNTIYF

d_gene: TRBD1
v_gene: TRBV11-2
abundance: .
j_gene: TRBJ1-4
CDR3nt: TGTGCCAGCAGCTTAAGCACAGGGGGCATTCTGGCTAATGAAAAACTGTTTTTT
CDR3aa: CASSLSTGGILANEKLFF

d_gene: .
v_gene: TRBV7-9
abundance: .
j_gene: TRBJ1-3
CDR3nt: TGTGCCAGCAGCTTAGGAGGTGACTCTGGAAACACCATATATTTT
CDR3aa: CASSLGGDSGNTIYF

d_gene: TRBD1
v_gene: TRBV11-2
abundance: few
j_gene: TRBJ2-7
CDR3nt: TGTGCCAGCAGTAGACAGGGCTCCGAGCAGTACTTC
CDR3aa: CASSRQGSEQYF

d_gene: .
v_gene: TRBV6-9
abundance: .
j_gene: TRBJ1-1
CDR3nt: TGTGCCAGCAGTTATGGCAAAAAGAACACTGAAGCTTTCTTT
CDR3aa: CASSYGKKNTEAFF

d_gene: .
v_gene: TRBV6-5
abundance: few
j_gene: TRBJ2-6
CDR3nt: TGTGCCAGCGGAGAGGGGCCCTCTGGGGCCAACGTCCTGACTTTC
CDR3aa: CASGEGPSGANVLTF

d_gene: TRBD1
v_gene: TRBV5-1
abundance: .
j_gene: TRBJ1-2
CDR3nt: TGCGCCAGCAGCTCCCAGACAGGGTTCGGCTACACCTTC
CDR3aa: CASSSQTGFGYTF

d_gene: .
v_gene: TRBV6-1
abundance: .
j_gene: TRBJ1-3
CDR3nt: TGTGCCAGCAGTGAAGCCTGGACGAGCTCTGGAAACACCATATATTTT
CDR3aa: CASSEAWTSSGNTIYF

d_gene: .
v_gene: TRBV6-5
abundance: few
j_gene: TRBJ2-7
CDR3nt: TGTGCCAGCAGCCTCGTAGGGGGGGAGGCCGAGCAGTACTTC
CDR3aa: CASSLVGGEAEQYF

d_gene: .
v_gene: TRBV5-1
abundance: .
j_gene: TRBJ2-2
CDR3nt: TGCGCCAGCAGCTTGGATGAGGGGAAGGGGGAGCTGTTTTTT
CDR3aa: CASSLDEGKGELFF

d_gene: .
v_gene: TRBV11-2
abundance: .
j_gene: TRBJ1-1
CDR3nt: TGTGCCAGCAGCTTCCAGAACACTGAAGCTTTCTTT
CDR3aa: CASSFQNTEAFF

d_gene: TRBD1
v_gene: TRBV20-1
abundance: once
j_gene: TRBJ1-2
CDR3nt: TGCAGATCGGGACAGCCGACTGAATACACCTTC
CDR3aa: CRSGQPTEYTF

d_gene: TRBD1
v_gene: TRBV30
abundance: .
j_gene: TRBJ2-2
CDR3nt: TGTGCCTTCACTCCGGCAGGGGGAATGAACACCGGGGAGCTGTTTTTT
CDR3aa: CAFTPAGGMNTGELFF

d_gene: .
v_gene: TRBV5-1
abundance: .
j_gene: TRBJ1-6
CDR3nt: TGCGCCAGCAGCTGGAAAGGGGACTATAATTCACCCCTCCACTTT
CDR3aa: CASSWKGDYNSPLHF

d_gene: .
v_gene: TRBV6-5
abundance: .
j_gene: TRBJ1-3
CDR3nt: TGTGCCAGCAGTTACTTGGAGGGGAGCTCTGGAAACACCATATATTTT
CDR3aa: CASSYLEGSSGNTIYF

d_gene: .
v_gene: TRBV28
abundance: .
j_gene: TRBJ2-7
CDR3nt: TGTGCCAGCAGTTTACCTTTGCACAGGGTCACCTACGAGCAGTACTTC
CDR3aa: CASSLPLHRVTYEQYF

d_gene: .
v_gene: TRBV5-6
abundance: once
j_gene: TRBJ2-7
CDR3nt: TGTGCCAGCAGCTTGGCCGGGGGAGCTACAAGCTACGAGCAGTACTTC
CDR3aa: CASSLAGGATSYEQYF

d_gene: TRBD1
v_gene: TRBV11-2
abundance: .
j_gene: TRBJ1-1
CDR3nt: TGTGCCAGCAGCCGCGACAGGGTCGGCACTGAAGCTTTCTTT
CDR3aa: CASSRDRVGTEAFF

d_gene: .
v_gene: TRBV19
abundance: once
j_gene: TRBJ2-2
CDR3nt: TGTGCCAGTAGTCCGTGGGTGACAGGTACCGGGGAGCTGTTTTTT
CDR3aa: CASSPWVTGTGELFF

d_gene: .
v_gene: TRBV28
abundance: .
j_gene: TRBJ1-4
CDR3nt: TGTGCCAGCAGTCGAACCTGGTATGAAAAACTGTTTTTT
CDR3aa: CASSRTWYEKLFF

d_gene: .
v_gene: TRBV29-1
abundance: once
j_gene: TRBJ2-3
CDR3nt: TGCAGCGGAAGACAGGGAGGTTTCACAGATACGCAGTATTTT
CDR3aa: CSGRQGGFTDTQYF

d_gene: TRBD1
v_gene: TRBV30
abundance: .
j_gene: TRBJ1-6
CDR3nt: TGTGCCTGGACTCCGGGACAGGGGTATTCACCCCTCCACTTT
CDR3aa: CAWTPGQGYSPLHF

d_gene: .
v_gene: TRBV20-1
abundance: .
j_gene: TRBJ1-2
CDR3nt: TGCAGTGCTACGGATTTAGCTGGCTACACCTTC
CDR3aa: CSATDLAGYTF

d_gene: .
v_gene: TRBV2
abundance: .
j_gene: TRBJ1-1
CDR3nt: TGTGCCAGCAGCGGCGGCGGGCGCGGGGCTGAAGCTTTCTTT
CDR3aa: CASSGGGRGAEAFF

d_gene: .
v_gene: TRBV11-2
abundance: .
j_gene: TRBJ2-3
CDR3nt: TGTGCCAGCAGCCGAGGGGAGCTGAGCACAGATACGCAGTATTTT
CDR3aa: CASSRGELSTDTQYF

d_gene: .
v_gene: TRBV4-1
abundance: .
j_gene: TRBJ1-5
CDR3nt: TGCGCCAGCAGCCAAGGAGGACAGCTCTCCGTACCCCAGCATTTT
CDR3aa: CASSQGGQLSVPQHF

d_gene: TRBD1
v_gene: TRBV18
abundance: .
j_gene: TRBJ2-7
CDR3nt: TGTGCCAGCTCACCACAGGGACAGTCCTACGAGCAGTACTTC
CDR3aa: CASSPQGQSYEQYF

d_gene: .
v_gene: TRBV19
abundance: once
j_gene: TRBJ2-1
CDR3nt: TGTGCCAGTAGATACCTCAATAGGGGTGAGCAGTTCTTC
CDR3aa: CASRYLNRGEQFF

d_gene: .
v_gene: TRBV28
abundance: .
j_gene: TRBJ2-7
CDR3nt: TGTGCCAGCAGTTTACCCGGGAACCTATACGAGCAGTACTTC
CDR3aa: CASSLPGNLYEQYF

d_gene: .
v_gene: TRBV2
abundance: .
j_gene: TRBJ1-5
CDR3nt: TGTGCCAGCAGTGATCGGGGTTTTGGCAATCAGCCCCAGCATTTT
CDR3aa: CASSDRGFGNQPQHF